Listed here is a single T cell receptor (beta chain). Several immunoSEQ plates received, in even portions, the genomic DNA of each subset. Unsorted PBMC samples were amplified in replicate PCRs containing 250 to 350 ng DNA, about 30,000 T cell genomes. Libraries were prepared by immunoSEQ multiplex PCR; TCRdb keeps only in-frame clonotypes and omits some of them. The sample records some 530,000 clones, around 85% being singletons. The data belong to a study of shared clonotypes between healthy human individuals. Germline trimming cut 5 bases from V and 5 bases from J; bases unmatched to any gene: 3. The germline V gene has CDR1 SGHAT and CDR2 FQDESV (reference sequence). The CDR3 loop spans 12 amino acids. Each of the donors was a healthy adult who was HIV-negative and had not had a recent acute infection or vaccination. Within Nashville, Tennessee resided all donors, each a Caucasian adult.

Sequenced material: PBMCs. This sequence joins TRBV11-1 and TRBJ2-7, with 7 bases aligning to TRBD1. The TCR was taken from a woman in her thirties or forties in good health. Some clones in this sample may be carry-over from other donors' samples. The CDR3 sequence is CASSGTENEQYF. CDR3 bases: TGTGCCAGCAGCGGGACAGAAAACGAGCAGTACTTC.